The following is a T cell receptor (beta chain) sequence with its context. The sample originates from a study of shared clonotypes between healthy human individuals. Whole-study context: Each donor contributed plates that comprised three CD4 naive, three CD4 memory, two CD8 naive and one CD8 memory.

CDR3 size: 13 residues. The V gene's germline CDR1 is MNHEY and CDR2 SVGAGI. Trimming took off 3 bases at V and 5 bases at J, with 8 bases between the two ends. Running of the assay took place at deep level. The repertoire was sequenced with immunoSEQ multiplex PCR; TCRdb's copy has only in-frame clones and lacks some. Of about 2.4 million clones listed, approximately 92% are singletons. Sequencing was performed on naive CD4+ T cells sorted from blood. Subset given: CD45RA+ positively selected. The sequence was obtained from a man aged 18-30 years in good health. The chain couples TRBV6-5 to TRBJ2-4; D remains unclear. Here the CDR3 reads CASSYSFENIQYF. The DNA of the CDR3 is TGTGCCAGCAGTTATTCCTTCGAAAACATTCAGTACTTC.